The 26 T cell receptor beta chains in this list originate from one sample, sequenced in a study of T cells in Graves' hyperthyroidism and ophthalmopathy. TCR beta CDR3 sequences were amplified from RNA transcripts. The HTBI primer set served for first-round RT-PCR of the TCR CDR3. Each CDR3 protein gets one entry after TCRdb re-called the multiplex PCR reads with MiXCR. The sample contains some 600,000 distinct CDR3 sequences, roughly 14% of which appear only once. Sequenced sample: blood. The receptors come from a woman aged 25 to 39 with Graves' hyperthyroidism that later progressed to Graves' ophthalmopathy.

This clonotype was detected ten times or more. The chain combines TRBV6-2 or TRBV6-3 with TRBJ2-7, with D tentatively TRBD1 (6 bases). The germline V gene has CDR1 MNHEY and CDR2 SVGEGT. Trimming took 5 bases from V and 0 from J, leaving 8 bases between them. CDR3 length equals 13 residues. CDR3 nucleotide sequence: TGTGCCAGCAGTAAGACAGGCTCCTACGAGCAGTACTTC. It translates to CASSKTGSYEQYF.

This clonotype was counted ten times or more. The chain is built from TRBV3-1 and TRBJ2-7, with D perhaps assigned TRBD1 or TRBD2 (5 bases each). Between the trimmed V and J ends, which lost 3 bases and 1 base, there was a span of 13 bases. CDR1 LGHDT and CDR2 YNNKEL come from the germline V gene (reference sequence). This CDR3 is 15 amino acids long. The CDR3: CASSHLEGSSYEQYF. The CDR3 coding sequence is TGTGCCAGCAGCCATTTAGAGGGGAGTTCCTACGAGCAGTACTTC.

The chain combines TRBV3-1 with TRBJ2-1; D is undetermined. The CDR3 loop spans 14 amino acids. The V end was cut by 4 bases, the J end by 8 bases, with 15 bases between. Germline V gene lookup returns CDR1 LGHDT and CDR2 YNNKEL (reference sequence). The CDR3: CASSPPDGKYEQFF. CDR3 in DNA: TGTGCCAGCAGCCCTCCGGACGGAAAATATGAGCAGTTCTTC.

The sample holds many counts of this clonotype. This chain links TRBV28 with TRBJ2-1, with TRBD2 identical over 8 bases. Germline assignment: CDR1 MDHEN and CDR2 SYDVKM. With V trimmed by 8 bases and J by 0 bases, 0 bases remained unmatched. The CDR3 contains 13 residues. Here the CDR3 reads CASGTSSYNEQFF. CDR3 DNA: TGTGCCAGCGGGACTAGCTCCTACAATGAGCAGTTCTTC.

This clonotype was found many times. This chain uses TRBV27 with TRBJ2-7, with D maybe TRBD2 (7 bases). The ends were cut back, 4 bases at V and 5 bases at J, with 24 bases in the middle. This CDR3 comprises 17 residues. Germline loops: CDR1 MNHEY, CDR2 SMNVEV (reference sequence). The CDR3 reads CASSSTPLQGGPDEQYF. In DNA, the CDR3 is TGTGCCAGCAGTTCCACACCGCTACAGGGAGGGCCTGACGAGCAGTACTTC.

This clonotype was seen at least ten times. The genes are TRBV6-1 and TRBJ1-5, with 8 nucleotides matching TRBD1. This CDR3 has 15 amino acids. Germline lookup yields CDR1 MNHNS and CDR2 SASEGT. The V gene end was trimmed by 3 bases and the J gene end by 7 bases; junction bases not matched to a gene: 8. The CDR3 reads CASSDRTGSGQPQHF. In DNA, the CDR3 is TGTGCCAGCAGTGACCGGACAGGGTCGGGGCAGCCCCAGCATTTT.

This clonotype was counted at least ten times. This chain links TRBV7-8 with TRBJ2-1; D unresolved. In germline, CDR1 is SGHVS, CDR2 FQNEAQ. V was clipped by 5 bases and J by 6 bases, with 14 bases between them. CDR3 length: 14 residues. The DNA of the CDR3 is TGTGCCAGCAGCCCGGGCCCTACGGGCAATGAGCAGTTCTTC. Translation: CASSPGPTGNEQFF.

This clonotype showed up many times. The V call is TRBV2, the J call TRBJ1-1; possibly TRBD1 for D (5 bases). This CDR3 is 14 amino acids long. From germline, CDR1 is SNHLY and CDR2 FYNNEI. V lost 3 bases to trimming and J lost 3 bases, with 11 bases between them. The CDR3 is CASSEWRGHTEAFF. In nucleotides, the CDR3 is TGTGCCAGCAGTGAGTGGAGGGGACACACTGAAGCTTTCTTT.

The chain joins TRBV15 to TRBJ2-1; 13 positions match TRBD2. The length of the CDR3 is 16 residues. With V trimmed by 3 bases and J by 7 bases, 6 bases remained unmatched. Per the germline V gene, CDR1 is LNHNV and CDR2 is YYDKDF (reference sequence). The CDR3: CATSSQGLAGRNEQFF. The CDR3 region has the DNA TGTGCCACCAGCAGTCAGGGACTAGCGGGAAGAAATGAGCAGTTCTTC.

The chain has TRBV19 and TRBJ2-1, with D perhaps matching TRBD2 (6 bases). V was clipped by 3 bases and J by 6 bases, with 12 bases between them. The CDR3 is 14 amino acids. Per germline, CDR1 LNHDA and CDR2 SQIVND (reference sequence). CDR3 DNA: TGTGCCAGTAGTATCCCGACTAGGGCCAATGAGCAGTTCTTC. Encoded protein: CASSIPTRANEQFF.

This clonotype was seen at least ten times. This sequence joins TRBV27 and TRBJ2-2; 7 bases are shared with TRBD2. The CDR3 is made up of 14 amino acids. Per germline, CDR1 MNHEY and CDR2 SMNVEV (reference sequence). Unmatched junction bases numbered 8, after V lost 7 bases and J lost 6 bases. The CDR3: CASNPRAGAGELFF. The CDR3 DNA reads TGTGCCAGCAACCCTAGGGCGGGGGCCGGGGAGCTGTTTTTT.

At least ten counts were recorded for this clonotype. The J gene is TRBJ2-1, the V gene TRBV19; TRBD1 agrees at 7 bases. Germline V gene lookup returns CDR1 LNHDA and CDR2 SQIVND (reference sequence). The CDR3 is made up of 16 amino acids. The trim removed 6 bases at V and 0 bases at J, leaving 8 bases unmatched. The CDR3 reads CASRTTGPSSYNEQFF. CDR3 coding DNA: TGTGCCAGTAGGACGACAGGGCCGAGCTCCTACAATGAGCAGTTCTTC.

V and J are TRBV7-2 and TRBJ2-7; the D is unclear. This CDR3 is 14 amino acids long. The V end lost 5 bases, the J end lost 2 bases, and 13 bases lay between the germline ends. Germline CDR1 and CDR2: SGHTA and FQGNSA. CDR3 DNA sequence: TGTGCCAGCAGCCCCACTCAAGAGGCCTACGAGCAGTACTTC. Translating gives CASSPTQEAYEQYF.

Here the CDR3 reads CASSEVTGAYEQYF. DNA of the CDR3: TGTGCCAGCAGTGAAGTGACAGGGGCCTACGAGCAGTACTTC. This chain joins TRBV6-1 and TRBJ2-7; the match to TRBD1 covers 8 bases. The ends lost 1 base at V and 2 bases at J; junction bases unmatched: 1. Per germline, CDR1 MNHNS and CDR2 SASEGT. This CDR3 has 14 residues.

This clonotype was detected ten times or more. The junction departs from the called germline gene at one end, perhaps through a read error. This chain joins TRBV28 and TRBJ2-1; no clear D gene. Germline values: CDR1 MDHEN, CDR2 SYDVKM. The CDR3 totals 12 residues. In DNA form, the CDR3 reads TGTGCCACCAGTGACACGTACAATGAGCAGTTCTTC. Translated, it gives CATSDTYNEQFF.

This clonotype was seen once. The chain joins TRBV11-3 to TRBJ1-2; tentatively, D is TRBD1 (5 bases). Germline lookup yields CDR1 SGHNT and CDR2 YENEEA. The CDR3 runs to 14 residues. V was shortened by 3 bases and J by 2 bases, with 10 bases between the two germline ends. CDR3 nucleotide sequence: TGTGCCAGCAGCTTCCGGGGACCGAACTATGGCTACACCTTC. It translates to CASSFRGPNYGYTF.

This clonotype has more than one count but fewer than ten. The chain recombines TRBV12-5 with TRBJ1-1; D ambiguous. Germline CDR1 is LGHNT and CDR2 is FRNRAP. CDR3 length equals 14 residues. Trimming left V 2 bases short and J 4 bases short, with 11 bases between. The CDR3 DNA is TGTGCTAGTGGTTTGCTGAGGGAAGGCACTGAAGCTTTCTTT. Protein: CASGLLREGTEAFF.

The table lists this clonotype with many counts. The chain recombines TRBV7-9 with TRBJ1-2; D gene ambiguous. Germline V gene data show CDR1 as SEHNR and CDR2 as FQNEAQ (reference sequence). The CDR3 extends over 12 amino acids. Trimming removed 0 bases from V and 7 bases from J, with 6 bases in between. CDR3 loop: CASSLAKVGYTF. CDR3 DNA sequence: TGTGCCAGCAGCTTAGCGAAAGTTGGCTACACCTTC.

CDR3 region: CASSSTGTGGEELFF. The CDR3 nucleotides read TGTGCCAGCAGCTCTACCGGGACAGGGGGTGAGGAACTGTTTTTT. The chain recombines TRBV5-6 with TRBJ1-4; TRBD1 matches at 11 bases. V lost 3 bases and J lost 12; bases outside the gene matches: 10. CDR3 length equals 15 residues. Germline CDR1 and CDR2: SGHDT and YYEEEE.

Concerning this clonotype itself: Given a much more abundant clone one base away, this may be a read error. V gene TRBV5-1 combines with J gene TRBJ1-2; 7 nucleotides align to TRBD1. The germline V gene encodes CDR1 SGHRS and CDR2 YFSETQ. This CDR3 spans 15 amino acids. The CDR3: CASSLYRDSFYGHTF. CDR3 coding DNA: TGCGCCAGCAGCCTCTACCGGGACAGCTTCTATGGCCACACCTTC.

CDR3 in DNA: TGCAGTGCTACAGGGCTCCTAGCGACCTCCTACAATGAGCAGTTCTTC. It specifies CSATGLLATSYNEQFF. The chain couples TRBV20-1 to TRBJ2-1; TRBD2 might be the D (6 bases). The CDR3 runs to 16 residues. CDR1 is DFQATT, CDR2 SNEGSKA, per germline (reference sequence). V was cut by 4 bases and J by 0 bases, with 16 bases left in between.

V gene TRBV24-1 combines with J gene TRBJ1-2; possible D gene TRBD1, 5 bases. Germline-derived CDR1 and CDR2 are KGHDR and SFDVKD. V was cut by 3 bases and J by 2 bases, with 12 bases left in between. The CDR3 has 15 amino acids. As DNA, the CDR3 is TGTGCCACCAGTGATGTCGGGGCGGGGAACTATGGCTACACCTTC. It is translated as CATSDVGAGNYGYTF.

This clonotype was seen many times. The rearrangement joins TRBV11-3 to TRBJ1-1, with D unclear. The CDR3 covers 14 residues. Germline V gives CDR1 SGHNT, CDR2 YENEEA. V dropped 1 base and J dropped 6 bases, with 12 bases sitting between them. The CDR3 region is CASSLVYSEAEAFF. In nucleotides, the CDR3 is TGTGCCAGCAGCTTAGTGTACAGCGAGGCTGAAGCTTTCTTT. The full variable domain, in which reference TRBV11-3 and TRBJ1-1 provide the parts outside the CDR3, is EAGVVQSPRYKIIEKKQPVAFWCNPISGHNTLYWYLQNLGQGPELLIRYENEEAVDDSQLPKDRFSAERLKGVDSTLKIQPAELGDSAVYLCASSLVYSEAEAFFGQGTRLTVV.

The chain joins TRBV10-3 to TRBJ2-7; 10 bases are shared with TRBD2. The CDR3 spans 16 residues. Per germline, CDR1 ENHRY and CDR2 SYGVKD. V trimming: 3 bases; J trimming: 4 bases; junction bases outside the gene matches: 9. This CDR3 is CAISDPGLAEDYEQYF. The CDR3 DNA sequence: TGTGCCATCAGTGACCCAGGACTAGCGGAAGATTACGAGCAGTACTTC.

This clonotype was seen a handful of times. This chain links TRBV20-1 with TRBJ1-5; perhaps TRBD1 as D (5 bases). Germline V lookup: CDR1 DFQATT, CDR2 SNEGSKA (reference sequence). The CDR3 is made up of 16 amino acids. Trimming removed 6 bases from V and 0 bases from J, with 18 bases in between. CDR3 loop: CSAEAQGIYSNQPQHF. The CDR3 DNA is TGCAGTGCCGAGGCCCAGGGCATATATAGCAATCAGCCCCAGCATTTT.

Ten or more counts support this clonotype. The CDR3 nucleotides are TGTGCCAGCCTCTCGGGGCAGAACCAAGAGACCCAGTACTTC. As protein: CASLSGQNQETQYF. The J gene is TRBJ2-5, the V gene TRBV28; D may match TRBD1 or TRBD2 (5 bases each). Trimming removed 8 bases at V and 0 bases at J, with 13 bases between. This CDR3 has 14 residues. Per the germline V gene, CDR1 is MDHEN and CDR2 is SYDVKM. Looking up the rest from reference TRBV28 and TRBJ2-5 gives the full variable domain: DVKVTQSSRYLVKRTGEKVFLECVQDMDHENMFWYRQDPGLGLRLIYFSYDVKMKEKGDIPEGYSVSREKKERFSLILESASTNQTSMYLCASLSGQNQETQYFGPGTRLLVL.